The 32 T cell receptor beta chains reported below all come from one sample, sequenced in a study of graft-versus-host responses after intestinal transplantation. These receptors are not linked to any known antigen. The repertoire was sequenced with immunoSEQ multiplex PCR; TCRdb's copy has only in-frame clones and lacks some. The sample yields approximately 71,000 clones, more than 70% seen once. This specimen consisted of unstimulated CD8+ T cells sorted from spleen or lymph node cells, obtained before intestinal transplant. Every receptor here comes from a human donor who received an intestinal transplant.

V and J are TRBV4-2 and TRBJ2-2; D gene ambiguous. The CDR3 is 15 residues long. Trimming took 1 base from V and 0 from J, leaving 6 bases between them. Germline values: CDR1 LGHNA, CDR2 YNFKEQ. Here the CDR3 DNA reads TGTGCCAGCAGCCAAGCCATTTCGAACACCGGGGAGCTGTTTTTT. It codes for CASSQAISNTGELFF.

The CDR3 region is CASRCGQGLSYEQYF. CDR3 DNA: TGTGCCAGCAGGTGCGGACAGGGCTTATCCTACGAGCAGTACTTC. The genes are TRBV28 and TRBJ2-7; 8 nucleotides align to TRBD1. The CDR3 runs 15 residues. The germline CDR1 and CDR2 sequences are MDHEN and SYDVKM. With 6 bases clipped from V and 1 base from J, the junction kept 8 bases outside the gene matches.

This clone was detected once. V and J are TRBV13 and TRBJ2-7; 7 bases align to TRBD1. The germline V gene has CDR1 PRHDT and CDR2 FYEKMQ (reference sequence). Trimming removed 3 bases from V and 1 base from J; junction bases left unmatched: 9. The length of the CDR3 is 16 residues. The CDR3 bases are TGTGCCAGCAGCTTCTCCCTTGGGGACAGATCCTACGAGCAGTACTTC. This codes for CASSFSLGDRSYEQYF.

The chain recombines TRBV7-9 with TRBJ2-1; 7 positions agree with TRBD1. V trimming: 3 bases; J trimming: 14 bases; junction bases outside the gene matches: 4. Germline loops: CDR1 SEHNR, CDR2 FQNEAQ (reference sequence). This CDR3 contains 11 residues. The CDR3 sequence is CASSFGTEEFF. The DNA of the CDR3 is TGTGCCAGCAGCTTCGGGACAGAGGAGTTCTTC.

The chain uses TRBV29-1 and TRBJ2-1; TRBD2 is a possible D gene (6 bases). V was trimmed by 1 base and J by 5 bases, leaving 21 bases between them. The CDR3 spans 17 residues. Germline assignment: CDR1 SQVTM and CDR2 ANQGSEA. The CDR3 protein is CSVEGERARPLDNEQFF. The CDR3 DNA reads TGCAGCGTTGAAGGAGAGCGGGCTAGGCCCCTGGACAATGAGCAGTTCTTC.

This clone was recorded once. The CDR3 nucleotides are TGTGCCAGCAAGACAGGGGATAATTCACCCCTCCACTTT. Its protein product is CASKTGDNSPLHF. The chain couples TRBV6-1 to TRBJ1-6; 8 nucleotides line up with TRBD1. CDR1 and CDR2 (germline): MNHNS, SASEGT. The CDR3 contains 13 residues. V was clipped by 7 bases and J by 5 bases; unmatched bases: 1.

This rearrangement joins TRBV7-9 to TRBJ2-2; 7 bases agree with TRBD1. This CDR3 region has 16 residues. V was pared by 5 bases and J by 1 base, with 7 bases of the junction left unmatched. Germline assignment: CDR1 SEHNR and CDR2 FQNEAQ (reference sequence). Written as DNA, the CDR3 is TGTGCCAGCAGCCCCGACAGGGAAGGGAACACCGGGGAGCTGTTTTTT. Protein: CASSPDREGNTGELFF. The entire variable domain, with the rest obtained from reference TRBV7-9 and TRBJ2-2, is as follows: DTGVSQNPRHKITKRGQNVTFRCDPISEHNRLYWYRQTLGQGPEFLTYFQNEAQLEKSRLLSDRFSAERPKGSFSTLEIQRTEQGDSAMYLCASSPDREGNTGELFFGEGSRLTVL.

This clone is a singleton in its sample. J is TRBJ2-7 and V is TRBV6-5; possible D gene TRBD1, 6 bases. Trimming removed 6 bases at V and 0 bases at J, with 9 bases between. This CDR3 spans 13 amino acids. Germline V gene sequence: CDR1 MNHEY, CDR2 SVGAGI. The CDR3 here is CASSTDSSYEQYF. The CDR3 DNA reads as TGTGCCAGCAGCACGGACAGCTCCTACGAGCAGTACTTC.

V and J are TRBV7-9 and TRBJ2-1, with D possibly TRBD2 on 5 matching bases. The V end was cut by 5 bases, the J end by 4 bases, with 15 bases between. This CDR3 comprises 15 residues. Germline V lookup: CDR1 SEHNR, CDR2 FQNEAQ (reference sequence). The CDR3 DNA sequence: TGTGCCAGCAGCCCACCACTAGTAGGATACAATGAGCAGTTCTTC. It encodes CASSPPLVGYNEQFF.

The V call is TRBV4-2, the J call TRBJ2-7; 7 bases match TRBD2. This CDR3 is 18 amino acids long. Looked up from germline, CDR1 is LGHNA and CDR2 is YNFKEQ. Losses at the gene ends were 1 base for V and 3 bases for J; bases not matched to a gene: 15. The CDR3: CASSQGWGGSGFDYEQYF. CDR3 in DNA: TGTGCCAGCAGCCAAGGGTGGGGTGGTAGCGGGTTCGACTACGAGCAGTACTTC.

The CDR3 nucleotides read TGTGCCAGCAGTTTCGTGGCCACAGGGTTGGAGCAGCCCCAGCATTTT. Amino acids: CASSFVATGLEQPQHF. The chain recombines TRBV28 with TRBJ1-5; a weak D match, TRBD1 (6 bases). This CDR3 is built from 16 residues. The germline V gene encodes CDR1 MDHEN and CDR2 SYDVKM. Trimming removed 3 bases at V and 7 bases at J, with 19 bases between.

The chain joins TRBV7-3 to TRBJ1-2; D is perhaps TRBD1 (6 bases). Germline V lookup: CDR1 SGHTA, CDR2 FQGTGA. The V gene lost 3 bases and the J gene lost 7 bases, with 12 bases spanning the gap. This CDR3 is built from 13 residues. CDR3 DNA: TGTGCCAGCAGCTTTGGGGGCGGGGGTGGCTACACCTTC. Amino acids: CASSFGGGGGYTF.

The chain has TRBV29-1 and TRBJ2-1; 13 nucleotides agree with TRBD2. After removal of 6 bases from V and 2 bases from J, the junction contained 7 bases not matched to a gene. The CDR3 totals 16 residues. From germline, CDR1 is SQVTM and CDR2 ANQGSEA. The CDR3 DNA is TGCAGCGTCCTCGGACTAGCGGGAGCGACCTACAATGAGCAGTTCTTC. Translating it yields CSVLGLAGATYNEQFF.

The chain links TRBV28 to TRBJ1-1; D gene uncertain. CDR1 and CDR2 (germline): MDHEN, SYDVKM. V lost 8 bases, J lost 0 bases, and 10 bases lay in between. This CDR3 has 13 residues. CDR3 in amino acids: CASEERLNTEAFF. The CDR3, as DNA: TGTGCCAGCGAGGAGAGATTGAACACTGAAGCTTTCTTT.

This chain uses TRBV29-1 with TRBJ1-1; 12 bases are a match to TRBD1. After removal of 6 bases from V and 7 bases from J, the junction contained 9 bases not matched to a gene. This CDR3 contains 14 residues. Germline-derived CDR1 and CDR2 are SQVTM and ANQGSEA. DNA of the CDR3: TGCAGCGTGCGGCCTGGGACAGGGGGCAGTGAAGCTTTCTTT. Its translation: CSVRPGTGGSEAFF.

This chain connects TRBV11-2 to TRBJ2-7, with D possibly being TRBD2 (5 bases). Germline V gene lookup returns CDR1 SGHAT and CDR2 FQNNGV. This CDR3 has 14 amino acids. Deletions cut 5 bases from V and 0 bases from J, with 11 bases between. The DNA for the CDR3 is TGTGCCAGCAGCGAGGACGGGAACTCCTACGAGCAGTACTTC. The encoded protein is CASSEDGNSYEQYF.

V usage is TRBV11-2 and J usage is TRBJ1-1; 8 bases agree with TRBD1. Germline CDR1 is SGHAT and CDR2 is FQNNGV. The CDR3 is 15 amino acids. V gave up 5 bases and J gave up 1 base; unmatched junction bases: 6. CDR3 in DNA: TGTGCCAGCAGCGACCCGACAGGGGAGAACACTGAAGCTTTCTTT. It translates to CASSDPTGENTEAFF.

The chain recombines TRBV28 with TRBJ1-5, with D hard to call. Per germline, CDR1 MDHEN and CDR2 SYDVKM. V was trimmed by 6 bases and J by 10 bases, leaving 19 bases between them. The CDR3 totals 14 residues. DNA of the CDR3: TGTGCCAGCAGACCCCTGGAGGATATCGAACCCCAGCATTTT. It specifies CASRPLEDIEPQHF.

CDR3 coding DNA: TGTGCCATCAGAGATAGCGGGAGGGCCCTGCACGAGCAGTACTTC. It specifies CAIRDSGRALHEQYF. The chain is built from TRBV10-3 and TRBJ2-7, with 11 bases that match TRBD2. After removal of 6 bases from V and 5 bases from J, the junction contained 9 bases not matched to a gene. CDR3 size: 15 residues. The V gene's germline CDR1 is ENHRY and CDR2 SYGVKD.

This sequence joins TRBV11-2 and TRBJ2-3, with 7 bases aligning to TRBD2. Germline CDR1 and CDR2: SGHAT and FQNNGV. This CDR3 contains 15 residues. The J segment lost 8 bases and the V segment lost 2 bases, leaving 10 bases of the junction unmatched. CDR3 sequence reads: CASSLRAGPPGTQYF. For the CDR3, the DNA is TGTGCCAGCAGCTTACGAGCGGGGCCCCCAGGTACGCAGTATTTT. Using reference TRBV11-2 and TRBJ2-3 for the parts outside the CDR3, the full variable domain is EAGVAQSPRYKIIEKRQSVAFWCNPISGHATLYWYQQILGQGPKLLIQFQNNGVVDDSQLPKDRFSAERLKGVDSTLKIQPAKLEDSAVYLCASSLRAGPPGTQYFGPGTRLTVL.

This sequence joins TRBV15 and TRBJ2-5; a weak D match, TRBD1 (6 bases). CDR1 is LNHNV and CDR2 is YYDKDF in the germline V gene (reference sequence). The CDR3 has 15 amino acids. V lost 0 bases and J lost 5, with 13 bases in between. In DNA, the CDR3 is TGTGCCACCAGCAGAGATGGAGCAGGGGTTGAGACCCAGTACTTC. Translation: CATSRDGAGVETQYF.

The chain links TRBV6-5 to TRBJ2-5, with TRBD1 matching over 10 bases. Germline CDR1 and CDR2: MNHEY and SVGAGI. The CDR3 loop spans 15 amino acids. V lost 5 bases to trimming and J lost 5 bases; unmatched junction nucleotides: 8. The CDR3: CASSRQTGGWETQYF. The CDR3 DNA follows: TGTGCCAGCAGTCGACAGACAGGGGGCTGGGAGACCCAGTACTTC.

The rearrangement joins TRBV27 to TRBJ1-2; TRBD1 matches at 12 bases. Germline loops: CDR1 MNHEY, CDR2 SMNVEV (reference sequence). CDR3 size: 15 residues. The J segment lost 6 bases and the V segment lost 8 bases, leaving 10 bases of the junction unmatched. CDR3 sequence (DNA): TGTGCCAGCGGGGACAGGGGGCCCCAGGTCGATGGCTACACCTTC. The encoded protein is CASGDRGPQVDGYTF.

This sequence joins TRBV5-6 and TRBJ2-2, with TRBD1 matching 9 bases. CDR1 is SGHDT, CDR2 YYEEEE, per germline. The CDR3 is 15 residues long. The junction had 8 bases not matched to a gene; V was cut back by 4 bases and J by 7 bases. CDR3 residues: CASSHLQGANGELFF. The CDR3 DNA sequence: TGTGCCAGCAGCCACTTACAGGGGGCAAACGGGGAGCTGTTTTTT.

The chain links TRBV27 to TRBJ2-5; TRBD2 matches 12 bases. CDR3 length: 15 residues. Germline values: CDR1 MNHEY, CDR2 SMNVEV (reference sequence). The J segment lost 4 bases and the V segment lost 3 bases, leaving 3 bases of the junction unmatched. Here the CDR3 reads CASSLTSGGRETQYF. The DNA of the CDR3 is TGTGCCAGCAGTTTGACTAGCGGGGGTCGAGAGACCCAGTACTTC.

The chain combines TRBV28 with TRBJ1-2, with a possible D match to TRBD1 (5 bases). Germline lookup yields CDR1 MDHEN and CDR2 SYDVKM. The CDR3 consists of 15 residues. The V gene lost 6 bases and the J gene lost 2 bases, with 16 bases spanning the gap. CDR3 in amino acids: CASSAQLSGNYGYTF. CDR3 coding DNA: TGTGCCAGCAGCGCCCAGTTATCAGGGAACTATGGCTACACCTTC.

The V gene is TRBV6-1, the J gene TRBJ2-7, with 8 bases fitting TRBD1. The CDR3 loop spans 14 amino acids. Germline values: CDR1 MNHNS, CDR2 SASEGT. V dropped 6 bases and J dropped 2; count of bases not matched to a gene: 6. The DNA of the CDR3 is TGTGCCAGCAGACCGCCGACAGGGGCCTACGAGCAGTACTTC. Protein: CASRPPTGAYEQYF.

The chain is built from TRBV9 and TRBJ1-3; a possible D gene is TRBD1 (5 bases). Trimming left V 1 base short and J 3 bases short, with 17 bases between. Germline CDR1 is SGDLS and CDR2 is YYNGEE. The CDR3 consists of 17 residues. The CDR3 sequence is CASSVTSQGSDGNTIYF. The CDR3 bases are TGTGCCAGCAGCGTAACCTCCCAGGGCTCGGATGGAAACACCATATATTTT.

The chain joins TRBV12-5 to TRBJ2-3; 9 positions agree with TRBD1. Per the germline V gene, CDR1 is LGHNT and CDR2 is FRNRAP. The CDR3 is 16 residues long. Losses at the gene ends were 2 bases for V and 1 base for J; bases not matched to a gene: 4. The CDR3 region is CASGLFRTGGTDTQYF. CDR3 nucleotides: TGTGCTAGTGGTTTGTTCAGGACAGGGGGCACAGATACGCAGTATTTT. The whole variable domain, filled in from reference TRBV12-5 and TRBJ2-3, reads DARVTQTPRHKVTEMGQEVTMRCQPILGHNTVFWYRQTMMQGLELLAYFRNRAPLDDSGMPKDRFSAEMPDATLATLKIQPSEPRDSAVYFCASGLFRTGGTDTQYFGPGTRLTVL.

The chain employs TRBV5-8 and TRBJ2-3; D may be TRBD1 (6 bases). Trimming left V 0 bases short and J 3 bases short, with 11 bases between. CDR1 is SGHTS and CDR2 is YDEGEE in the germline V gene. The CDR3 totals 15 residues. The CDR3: CASSLGPGVTDTQYF. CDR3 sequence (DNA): TGTGCCAGCAGCTTGGGGCCAGGGGTTACAGATACGCAGTATTTT.

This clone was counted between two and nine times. CDR3: CASTAGPGEGEAFF. The CDR3 nucleotides read TGTGCCAGCACCGCGGGCCCAGGGGAGGGTGAAGCTTTCTTT. The rearrangement uses TRBV6-5 and TRBJ1-1, with D possibly TRBD1 on 6 matching bases. The CDR3 is made up of 14 amino acids. Germline CDR1 MNHEY, CDR2 SVGAGI. Trimming removed 7 bases from V and 7 bases from J, with 19 bases in between.

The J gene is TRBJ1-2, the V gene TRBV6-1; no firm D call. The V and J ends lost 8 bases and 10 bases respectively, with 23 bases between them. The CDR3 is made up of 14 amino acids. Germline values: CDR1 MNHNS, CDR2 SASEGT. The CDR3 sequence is CASRSDLGAHDYTF. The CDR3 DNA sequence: TGTGCCAGCCGTAGCGATCTGGGTGCCCATGACTACACCTTC.